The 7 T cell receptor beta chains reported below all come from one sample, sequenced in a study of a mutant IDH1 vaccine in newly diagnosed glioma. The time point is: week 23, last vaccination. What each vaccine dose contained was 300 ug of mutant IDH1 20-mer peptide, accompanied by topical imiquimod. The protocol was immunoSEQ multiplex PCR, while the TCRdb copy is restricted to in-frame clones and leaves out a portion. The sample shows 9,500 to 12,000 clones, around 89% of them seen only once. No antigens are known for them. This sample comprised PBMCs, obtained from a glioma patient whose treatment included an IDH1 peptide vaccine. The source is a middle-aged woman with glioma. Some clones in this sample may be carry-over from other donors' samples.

The CDR3 protein is CASSVEGTEAFF. In nucleotides, the CDR3 is TGTGCCAGCAGTGTGGAGGGGACTGAAGCTTTCTTT. This chain joins TRBV6-1 and TRBJ1-1, with D possibly being TRBD1 (5 bases). The CDR3 is 12 amino acids. Germline V CDR1 and CDR2: MNHNS, SASEGT. V was shortened by 4 bases and J by 5 bases, with 8 bases between the two germline ends.

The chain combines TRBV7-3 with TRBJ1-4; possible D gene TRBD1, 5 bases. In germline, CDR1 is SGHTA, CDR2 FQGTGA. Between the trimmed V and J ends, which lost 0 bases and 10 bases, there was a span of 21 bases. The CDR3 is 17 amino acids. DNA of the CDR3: TGTGCCAGCAGCTTAACCTGGGGGGGGTCCCCCGGAGGAAAACTGTTTTTT. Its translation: CASSLTWGGSPGGKLFF.

The CDR3 reads CASSLSPPANSPLHF. In DNA form, the CDR3 reads TGTGCCAGTAGCCTATCCCCTCCAGCGAATTCACCCCTCCACTTT. The chain has TRBV19 and TRBJ1-6; D remains ambiguous. This CDR3 comprises 15 residues. Trimming removed 6 bases at V and 7 bases at J, with 16 bases between. CDR1 and CDR2 (germline): LNHDA, SQIVND (reference sequence).

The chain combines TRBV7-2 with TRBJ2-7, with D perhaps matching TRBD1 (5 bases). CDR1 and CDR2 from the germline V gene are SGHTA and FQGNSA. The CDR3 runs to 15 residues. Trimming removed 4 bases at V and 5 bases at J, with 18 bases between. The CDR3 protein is CASSSGPARADEQYF. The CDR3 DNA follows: TGTGCCAGCAGCTCCGGGCCGGCCAGGGCGGACGAGCAGTACTTC.

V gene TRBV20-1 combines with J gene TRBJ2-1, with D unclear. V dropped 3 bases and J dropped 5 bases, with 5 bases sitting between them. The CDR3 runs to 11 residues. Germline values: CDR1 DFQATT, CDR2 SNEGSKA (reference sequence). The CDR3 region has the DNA TGCAGTGCTAGTTGGGACAATGAGCAGTTCTTC. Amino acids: CSASWDNEQFF.

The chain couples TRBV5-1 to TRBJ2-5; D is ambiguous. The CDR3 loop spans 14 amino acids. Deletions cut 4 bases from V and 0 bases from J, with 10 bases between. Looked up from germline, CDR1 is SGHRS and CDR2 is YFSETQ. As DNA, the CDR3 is TGCGCCAGCAGCCCCGAGCATGACCAAGAGACCCAGTACTTC. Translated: CASSPEHDQETQYF.

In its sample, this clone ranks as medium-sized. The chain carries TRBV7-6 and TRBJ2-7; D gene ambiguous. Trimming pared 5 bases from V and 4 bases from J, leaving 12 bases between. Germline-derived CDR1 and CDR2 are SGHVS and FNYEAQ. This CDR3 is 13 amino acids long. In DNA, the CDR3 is TGTGCCAGCAGCACAAGGCCCTCTTACGAGCAGTACTTC. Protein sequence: CASSTRPSYEQYF.